This T cell receptor (beta chain) was found in a study of PD-1 blockade in classical Hodgkin lymphoma. Study context: Patients were administered nivolumab (3 mg/kg intravenously) every 2 weeks. Study outcomes and limitations: Compared with healthy donors, newly diagnosed patients reportedly showed lower baseline TCR diversity. CD4+ TCR diversity climbed significantly by C4D1, unlike CD8+ TCR diversity.

The CDR3 loop spans 13 amino acids. Germline V gene data show CDR1 as SNHLY and CDR2 as FYNNEI. V lost 7 bases to trimming and J lost 9 bases, with 16 bases between them. As regards this clone: What it recognizes is unknown.

Method: immunoSEQ multiplex PCR; TCRdb's copy keeps in-frame clones and lacks some. In the table there are some 10,000 clones, 74% of which are singletons. After autologous stem cell transplantation all patients relapsed, and prior brentuximab vedotin exposure differed between cohorts. By magnetic negative selection, CD4+ T cells were purified from thawed PBMCs. Best responses were complete response, partial response or progressive disease. V is TRBV2 and J is TRBJ2-1; the D gene is possibly TRBD2 (6 bases). This material consisted of CD4+ T cells from blood, taken at baseline. This clonotype was obtained from a human donor with classical Hodgkin lymphoma. The CDR3 coding sequence is TGTGCCAGCATTGCGGCCGGGAGCGTTGAGCAGTTCTTC. Translation gives CASIAAGSVEQFF.